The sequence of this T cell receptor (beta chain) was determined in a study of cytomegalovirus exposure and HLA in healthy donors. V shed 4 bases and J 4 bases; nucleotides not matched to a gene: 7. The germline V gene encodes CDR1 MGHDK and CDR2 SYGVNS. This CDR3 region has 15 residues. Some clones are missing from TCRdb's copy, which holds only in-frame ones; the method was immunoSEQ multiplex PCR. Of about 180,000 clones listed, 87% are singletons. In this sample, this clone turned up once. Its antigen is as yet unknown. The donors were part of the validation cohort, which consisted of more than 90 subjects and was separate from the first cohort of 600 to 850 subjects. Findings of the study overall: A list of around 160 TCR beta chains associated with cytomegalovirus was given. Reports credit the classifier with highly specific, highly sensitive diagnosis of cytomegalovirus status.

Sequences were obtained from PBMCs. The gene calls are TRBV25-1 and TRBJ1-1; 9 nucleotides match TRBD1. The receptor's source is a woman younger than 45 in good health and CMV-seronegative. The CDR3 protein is CASSGWGQGSTEAFF. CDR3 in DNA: TGTGCCAGCAGTGGCTGGGGACAGGGCAGCACTGAAGCTTTCTTT.